This TCR beta chain comes out of a study of a mutant IDH1 vaccine in newly diagnosed glioma. Study-level points and caveats: No link was apparently found between pseudoprogression and changes in top peripheral T cell clonotypes.

Measured with immunoSEQ multiplex PCR; TCRdb has only the in-frame clones, and not every one. The sample yields over 35,000 clones, roughly 83% seen once. Sample time point: week 23, last vaccination. Doses consisted of 300 ug of mutant IDH1 20-mer peptide each, paired with topical imiquimod. As for this clone: The antigen is unknown.

Per germline, CDR1 SGHRS and CDR2 YFSETQ. The V end lost 4 bases, the J end lost 0 bases, and 10 bases lay between the germline ends. The CDR3 has 14 residues. This TCR came from a woman between 18 and 29 years old with glioma. Some clones in this sample may be carry-over from other donors' samples. The source was PBMCs, collected from a glioma patient whose treatment included an IDH1 peptide vaccine. The rearrangement uses TRBV5-1 and TRBJ1-1; D remains unclear. The CDR3 DNA reads as TGCGCCAGCAGCCCTTCGAGGGTGAACACTGAAGCTTTCTTT. It translates to CASSPSRVNTEAFF.